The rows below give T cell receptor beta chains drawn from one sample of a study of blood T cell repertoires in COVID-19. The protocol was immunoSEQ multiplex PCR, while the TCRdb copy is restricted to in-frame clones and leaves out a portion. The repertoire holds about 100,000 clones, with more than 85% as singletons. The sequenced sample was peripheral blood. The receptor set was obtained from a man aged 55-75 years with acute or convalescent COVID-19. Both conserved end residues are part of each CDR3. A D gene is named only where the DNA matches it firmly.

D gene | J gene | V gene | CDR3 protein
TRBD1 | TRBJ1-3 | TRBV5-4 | CASSLGGTGHSGNTIYF
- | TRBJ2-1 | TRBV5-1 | CASSFQVGNEQFF
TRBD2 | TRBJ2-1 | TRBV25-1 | CASNPSGYNEQFF
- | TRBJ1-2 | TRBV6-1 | CASSERGRAYGYTF
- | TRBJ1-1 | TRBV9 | CASSLRGTGTEAFF
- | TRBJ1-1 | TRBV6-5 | CAISRVWNTEAFF
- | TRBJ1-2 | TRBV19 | CASAINGAGEYGYTF
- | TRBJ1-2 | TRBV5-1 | CASSSSRANYGYTF
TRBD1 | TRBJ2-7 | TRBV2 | CASRDRGTIHEQYF
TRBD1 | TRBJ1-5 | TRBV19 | CASRTTGNSNQPQHF
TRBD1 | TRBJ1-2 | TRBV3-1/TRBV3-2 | CATRGGVYYGYTF
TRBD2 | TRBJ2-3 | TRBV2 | CASSLAGRADTQYF